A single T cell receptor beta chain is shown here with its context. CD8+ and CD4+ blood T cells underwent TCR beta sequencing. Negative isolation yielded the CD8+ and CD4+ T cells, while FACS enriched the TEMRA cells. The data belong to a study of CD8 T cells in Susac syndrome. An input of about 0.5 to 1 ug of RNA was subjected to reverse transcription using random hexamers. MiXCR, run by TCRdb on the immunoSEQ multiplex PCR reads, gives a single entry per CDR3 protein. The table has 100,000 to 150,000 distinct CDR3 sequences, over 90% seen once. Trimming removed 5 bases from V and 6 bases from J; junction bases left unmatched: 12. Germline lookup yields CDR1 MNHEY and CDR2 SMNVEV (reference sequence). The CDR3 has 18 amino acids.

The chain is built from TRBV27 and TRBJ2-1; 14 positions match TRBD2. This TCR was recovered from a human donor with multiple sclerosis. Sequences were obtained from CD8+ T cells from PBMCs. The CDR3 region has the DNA TGTGCCAGCAGTACCCGGACTAGCGGGAGGCCCCTGGGCAATGAGCAGTTCTTC. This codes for CASSTRTSGRPLGNEQFF.